This record covers a single T cell receptor (beta chain). The specificity of this receptor is unknown. Base qualities are not recorded, but no much larger clone differs from it by a single base. TCRdb lists the instrument as Illumina NovaSeq 6000. TCRalpha and TCRbeta cDNA libraries were built by 5'RACE with constant-segment primers, adding sample barcodes and unique molecular identifiers. Trizol reagent was used to extract RNA from every sample. Libraries were amplified in two PCR steps, with a second sample barcode and Illumina TruSeq adapters added in the second step. The libraries were sequenced on an Illumina NovaSeq using 2 x 150 bp paired-end reads. Processing in the source paper ran as follows. Demultiplexing of reads and collapsing into UMI-guided consensus sequences were performed with migec v1.2.7. Using mixcr v2.1.11, the UMI consensuses were aligned to TRA and TRB V and J templates and assembled into clonotypes. A clonotype was counted as expanded or contracted only if both edgeR and NoisET called the change significant, with noise models trained on biological replicates. For edgeR calls, the cutoffs were a false discovery rate-adjusted p below 0.01 and a log2 fold-change threshold of 1. PCA with hierarchical clustering of max-normalized trajectories of the 1000 most abundant clonotypes was used as exploratory dynamics analysis. Separately sequenced CD4+ and CD8+ repertoires were used to assign the CD4 or CD8 phenotype of responding clones. TCRdb trimmed the raw reads at Q25, called clones with MiXCR and kept productive beta chains. Under each unique CDR3 protein, matching rows form one entry showing the most common genes and DNA. It is TCRdb's table, rather than the study itself, that gives the V and J calls and clone size. The sample profile shows around 140,000 distinct CDR3 sequences; under 30% of them were found once. Together, the top ten hold around 22% of the sample.

The data originate from a study of T-cell memory formation after mild COVID-19 (dated by TCRdb to the early 2020s). About the full investigation: TCR sequence clusters from the two donors were largely donor specific. The cohort comprised two young, previously healthy adult volunteers, one female and one male. In two donors, T-cell clones that expanded and contracted after mild COVID-19 were tracked by sequencing TCRalpha and TCRbeta repertoires over time.

Ficoll-Paque density gradient centrifugation was used to isolate PBMCs. Broader findings and caveats from the paper: Contracting CD4+ clones turned up mainly in the CM and EM memory subsets, whereas EMRA was where CD8+ clones were enriched. The detection of some responding clones in pre-infection memory suggests that pre-existing cross-reactive memory T cells joined the SARS-CoV-2 response. SARS-CoV-2 specificity of the second-wave clones peaking on day 37 was not confirmed. The study covered only a couple of mild cases, and larger cohorts including severe cases with pre-infection samples were considered necessary. Balanced CD4/CD8 phenotypes were observed for clones contracting from day 15 to 85, whereas a bias towards CD4+ was observed for a second wave of clones expanding from day 15 to 37.

At the junction V is shortened by 4 bases and J by 0 bases, with 6 bases in between. CDR1 SGHAT and CDR2 FQNNGV were looked up in the germline V gene. CDR3 length: 13 amino acids, cysteine to phenylalanine. Only the CDR3 part of the read is kept: 39 bases, read in frame from the first base. The receptor's source is an adult woman who had mild COVID-19 (a few samples of this study predate the infection). The sample titles of this study are shuffled in the database, so cell type and time point are left out; the donor was told from shared clones. Recombination connected TRBV11-2 to TRBJ1-2, with no reliable assignment of the D segment. The sequenced sample consisted of PBMCs or a T cell subset sorted from them (not recorded which). CDR3 reads: CASSSIANYGYTF. The nucleotide sequence reads TGTGCCAGCAGCTCTATAGCTAACTATGGCTACACCTTC.